These 10 T cell receptor beta chains were sequenced from one sample in a study of blood T cell repertoires in COVID-19. Libraries were prepared by immunoSEQ multiplex PCR; TCRdb keeps only in-frame clonotypes and omits some of them. This table has 400,000 to 450,000 clones, roughly 90% appearing once. The sequenced sample consisted of peripheral blood. The source of these receptors is a man between 18 and 35 years old with COVID-19, enrolled during active disease.

In DNA, the CDR3 is TGTGCCAGCACAAAAGAGACCTACGAGCAGTACTTC. As protein: CASTKETYEQYF. The chain employs TRBV7-8 and TRBJ2-7, with no clear D. Germline lookup yields CDR1 SGHVS and CDR2 FQNEAQ. Trimming cost V 7 bases and J 2 bases, with 9 bases left between them. This CDR3 region has 12 residues.

A single count supports this clone. The V gene is TRBV2, the J gene TRBJ1-3; no firm D call. Trimming stripped 1 base from V and 0 bases from J, with 7 bases between. Germline V lookup: CDR1 SNHLY, CDR2 FYNNEI. The CDR3 is 15 residues long. The CDR3 bases are TGTGCCAGCAGTGAAGACCGCGTCTCTGGAAACACCATATATTTT. As protein: CASSEDRVSGNTIYF.

For the CDR3, the DNA is TGTGCCAGCAGTCCCATGTTAGCGGGCCAAGAGACCCAGTACTTC. This sequence encodes CASSPMLAGQETQYF. The chain carries TRBV3-1 (or the pseudogene TRBV3-2) and TRBJ2-5; 7 positions match TRBD2. This CDR3 contains 15 residues. V dropped 6 bases and J dropped 1; count of bases not matched to a gene: 8. Per germline, CDR1 LGHDT and CDR2 YNNKEL (reference sequence).

J is TRBJ1-1 and V is TRBV5-4; possibly TRBD1 for D (6 bases). CDR1 is SGHNT, CDR2 YYREEE, per germline (reference sequence). This CDR3 comprises 15 residues. The germline V and J ends were trimmed by 4 bases and 4 bases, with 17 bases remaining between them. The CDR3 nucleotides read TGTGCCAGCAGCCGGATTACAGGGATTGGCACTGAAGCTTTCTTT. This encodes CASSRITGIGTEAFF.

CDR3 loop: CASSWTSGGPQETQYF. CDR3 nucleotide sequence: TGCGCCAGCAGCTGGACTAGCGGAGGCCCCCAAGAGACCCAGTACTTC. This chain links TRBV5-1 with TRBJ2-5, with TRBD2 identical over 10 bases. The J segment lost 1 base and the V segment lost 3 bases, leaving 6 bases of the junction unmatched. The germline V gene encodes CDR1 SGHRS and CDR2 YFSETQ. The CDR3 loop spans 16 amino acids.

This clone has just one count. The chain employs TRBV24-1 and TRBJ1-2; 7 bases are shared with TRBD1. V shed 7 bases and J 8 bases; nucleotides not matched to a gene: 3. The CDR3 sequence is 11 residues long. Germline V lookup: CDR1 KGHDR, CDR2 SFDVKD. For the CDR3, the DNA is TGTGCCACCAGCACAGGGGTGGGCTACACCTTC. This sequence encodes CATSTGVGYTF.

This chain uses TRBV15 with TRBJ2-7; 10 positions agree with TRBD1. V was clipped by 5 bases and J by 6 bases; unmatched bases: 10. Germline V gives CDR1 LNHNV, CDR2 YYDKDF (reference sequence). The CDR3 loop spans 15 amino acids. The CDR3 nucleotides are TGTGCCACCAGCGAACCGGGACAGGGGCCTCTCGAGCAGTACTTC. Translated, it gives CATSEPGQGPLEQYF.

This sequence joins TRBV29-1 and TRBJ2-1, with TRBD1 matching 7 bases. The germline CDR1 and CDR2 sequences are SQVTM and ANQGSEA. Trimming cost V 4 bases and J 4 bases; bases outside gene matches: 1. This CDR3 spans 12 amino acids. Here the CDR3 reads CSVGDSYNEQFF. Here the CDR3 DNA reads TGCAGCGTTGGGGACAGTTACAATGAGCAGTTCTTC.

Concerning this clone: An end of the junction does not agree with germline; a read error may underlie this. V is TRBV7-7 and J is TRBJ2-7; 9 nucleotides line up with TRBD1. CDR3 size: 16 residues. Germline values: CDR1 SSHAT, CDR2 FNYEAQ (reference sequence). In nucleotides, the CDR3 is TGTGCTAGCAGCTTAGAGCCCGGGACAGGGCTCTACGAGCAGTACTTC. Protein sequence: CASSLEPGTGLYEQYF.

This clone was counted once. The chain employs TRBV4-1 and TRBJ1-6; D is unresolved. The V and J ends lost 4 bases and 10 bases respectively, with 11 bases between them. Germline V gives CDR1 MGHRA, CDR2 YSYEKL. The CDR3 runs 13 residues. DNA of the CDR3: TGCGCCAGCAGCCTCGGTCCTTTCTCACCCCTCCACTTT. It yields the protein CASSLGPFSPLHF.